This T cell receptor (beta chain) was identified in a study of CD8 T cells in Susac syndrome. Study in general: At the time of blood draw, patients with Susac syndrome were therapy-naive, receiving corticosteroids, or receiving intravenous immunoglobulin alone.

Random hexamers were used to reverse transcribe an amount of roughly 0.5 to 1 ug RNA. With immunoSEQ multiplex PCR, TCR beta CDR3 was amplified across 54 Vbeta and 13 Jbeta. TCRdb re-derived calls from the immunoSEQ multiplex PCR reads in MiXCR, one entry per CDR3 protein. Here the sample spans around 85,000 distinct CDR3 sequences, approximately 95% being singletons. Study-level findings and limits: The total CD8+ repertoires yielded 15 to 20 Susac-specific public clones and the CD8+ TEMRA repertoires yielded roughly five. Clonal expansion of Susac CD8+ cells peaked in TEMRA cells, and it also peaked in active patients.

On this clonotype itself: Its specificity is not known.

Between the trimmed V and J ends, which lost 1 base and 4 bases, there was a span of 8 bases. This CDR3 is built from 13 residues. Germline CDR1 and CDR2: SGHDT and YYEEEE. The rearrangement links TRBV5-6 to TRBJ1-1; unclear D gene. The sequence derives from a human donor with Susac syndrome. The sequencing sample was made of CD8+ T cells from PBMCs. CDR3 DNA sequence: TGTGCCAGCAGCTTGACGGGGTTCACTGAAGCTTTCTTT. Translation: CASSLTGFTEAFF.